A selection of T cell receptor beta chains follows, all from one sample in a study of blood T cell repertoires in COVID-19. The data were produced by immunoSEQ multiplex PCR, yet TCRdb's version contains in-frame clones alone and is incomplete. The table has about 250,000 clones, 65% to 85% seen once. Sequencing input: peripheral blood. The receptors were sampled from a human donor in a cohort sampled during active COVID-19. Both conserved end residues are part of each CDR3. D genes are given only for firm matches. The listing skips clone size in some rows; elsewhere it reads once, few, many or a size class.

>-|TRBD1|TRBJ2-1|TRBV6-5
CASSRQGVNNEQFF
TGTGCCAGCAGTCGACAGGGGGTGAATAATGAGCAGTTCTTC
>-|TRBD2|TRBJ2-1|TRBV6-5
CASSSGGAWEQFF
TGTGCCAGCAGTAGCGGGGGGGCTTGGGAGCAGTTCTTC
>-|-|TRBJ2-3|TRBV25-1
CASSDVGTADTQYF
TGTGCCAGCAGTGACGTCGGTACTGCAGATACGCAGTATTTT
>-|-|TRBJ2-1|TRBV3-1/TRBV3-2
CASSQAHGRPEQFF
TGTGCCAGCAGCCAGGCCCACGGGAGACCAGAGCAGTTCTTC
>-|TRBD1|TRBJ1-3|TRBV7-2
CASSLGTDSGNTIYF
TGTGCCAGCAGCTTGGGGACAGACTCTGGAAACACCATATATTTT
>-|TRBD1|TRBJ1-1|TRBV5-6
CASSLGGRGRGAFF
TGTGCCAGCAGCTTGGGTGGCCGCGGCAGGGGGGCTTTCTTT
>once|-|TRBJ2-4|TRBV6-2/TRBV6-3
CASSPRSNIQYF
TGTGCCAGCAGCCCGAGGTCAAACATTCAGTACTTC
>-|-|TRBJ2-7|TRBV28
CASRFSDNYEQYF
TGTGCCAGCAGGTTTTCGGACAACTACGAGCAGTACTTC
>-|TRBD1|TRBJ2-2|TRBV7-9
CASSTVTGANTGELFF
TGTGCCAGCAGCACCGTGACAGGGGCGAACACCGGGGAGCTGTTTTTT
>few|-|TRBJ2-7|TRBV5-1
CASSLVTEDYEQYF
TGCGCCAGCAGCTTGGTGACAGAAGACTACGAGCAGTACTTC
>-|-|TRBJ2-2|TRBV19
CASSSEGGGLRIGELFF
TGTGCCAGTAGTAGTGAAGGCGGGGGCCTTAGGATCGGGGAGCTGTTTTTT
>few|-|TRBJ2-1|TRBV18
CASSPPQGHYNEQFF
TGTGCCAGCTCACCACCCCAAGGACACTACAATGAGCAGTTCTTC
>-|TRBD1|TRBJ1-2|TRBV18
CASSPATGTSVGYTF
TGTGCCAGCTCACCGGCGACAGGGACATCCGTGGGCTACACCTTC
>-|-|TRBJ2-1|TRBV5-1
CASSLDSGNFNEQFF
TGCGCCAGCAGCTTGGATTCAGGGAACTTTAATGAGCAGTTCTTC
>-|TRBD2|TRBJ2-1|TRBV30
CAYQRGQQFF
TGTGCCTACCAGCGGGGACAGCAGTTCTTC
>-|TRBD1|TRBJ1-1|TRBV3-1/TRBV3-2
CASSSTGATEAFF
TGTGCCAGCAGCTCAACAGGGGCTACTGAAGCTTTCTTT
>-|-|TRBJ1-1|TRBV6-5
CASAESYLLNTEAFF
TGTGCCAGCGCCGAAAGTTACTTATTGAACACTGAAGCTTTCTTT
>-|-|TRBJ2-1|TRBV7-9
CASSLVLGGRLRTYNEQFF
TGTGCCAGCAGCTTAGTCTTGGGGGGTCGCCTACGCACCTACAATGAGCAGTTCTTC
>-|-|TRBJ2-6|TRBV30
CARDGSSGANVLTF
TGTGCGCGGGACGGGAGCTCTGGGGCCAACGTCCTGACTTTC
>-|TRBD1|TRBJ1-4|TRBV7-9
CASSLTGNEKLFF
TGTGCCAGCAGCTTGACAGGGAATGAAAAACTGTTTTTT